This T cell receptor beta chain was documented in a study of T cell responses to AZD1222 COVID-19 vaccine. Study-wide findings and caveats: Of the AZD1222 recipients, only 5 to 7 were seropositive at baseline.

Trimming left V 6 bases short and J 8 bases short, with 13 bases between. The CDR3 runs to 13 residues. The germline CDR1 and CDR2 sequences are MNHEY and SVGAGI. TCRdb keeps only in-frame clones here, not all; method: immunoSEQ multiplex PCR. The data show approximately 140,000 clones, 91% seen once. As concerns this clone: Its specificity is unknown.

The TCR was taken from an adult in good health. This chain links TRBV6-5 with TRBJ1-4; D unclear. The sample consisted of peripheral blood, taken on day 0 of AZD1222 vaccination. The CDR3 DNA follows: TGTGCCAGCAGCCCAAGGGTTGGGGAAAAACTGTTTTTT. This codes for CASSPRVGEKLFF.